These 24 T cell receptor beta chains came from one sample sequenced in a study of brain T cells in children with intractable seizures. Using immunoSEQ multiplex PCR, the repertoire was profiled, and TCRdb retains in-frame clones only, with some absent. The data show about 80,000 clones, around 91% seen once. Sequenced here: peripheral blood, sampled at surgery. The receptors stem from a girl aged 2-9 years with Rasmussen encephalitis and intractable seizures.

The gene calls are TRBV10-2 and TRBJ1-6; D might be TRBD1 (6 bases). V was shortened by 5 bases and J by 5 bases, with 10 bases between the two germline ends. Germline V gene sequence: CDR1 WSHSY, CDR2 SAAADI. This CDR3 has 14 amino acids. The CDR3 DNA follows: TGCGCCAGCAGTTTCGCAGGGGATAATTCACCCCTCCACTTT. Translating gives CASSFAGDNSPLHF.

This chain links TRBV14 with TRBJ2-5; possibly TRBD2 for D (6 bases). V gave up 4 bases and J gave up 0 bases, with 15 bases separating them. The CDR3 runs 16 residues. Germline V lookup: CDR1 SGHDN, CDR2 FVKESK. CDR3 region: CASSRPAGLNQETQYF. DNA for the CDR3: TGTGCCAGCAGCCGCCCGGCGGGACTCAACCAAGAGACCCAGTACTTC. Full variable domain (remainder filled in from reference TRBV14 and TRBJ2-5): EAGVTQFPSHSVIEKGQTVTLRCDPISGHDNLYWYRRVMGKEIKFLLHFVKESKQDESGMPNNRFLAERTGGTYSTLKVQPAELEDSGVYFCASSRPAGLNQETQYFGPGTRLLVL.

The gene calls are TRBV25-1 and TRBJ2-7; tentative D call: TRBD2 (5 bases). The CDR3 runs 13 residues. From germline, CDR1 is MGHDK and CDR2 SYGVNS. V lost 5 bases, J lost 7 bases, and 15 bases lay in between. The chain's CDR3 is CASSPGPTGEQYF. The CDR3 DNA sequence: TGTGCCAGCAGTCCAGGCCCTACGGGGGAGCAGTACTTC.

The V and J genes are TRBV5-4 and TRBJ2-7; the D gene could be TRBD1 or TRBD2 (6 bases each). V was cut by 0 bases and J by 2 bases, with 15 bases left in between. This CDR3 is 16 amino acids long. The germline gives CDR1 SGHNT, CDR2 YYREEE (reference sequence). Written as DNA, the CDR3 is TGTGCCAGCAGCTTGGCCAGGGGACTTGGCACCTACGAGCAGTACTTC. As protein: CASSLARGLGTYEQYF.

This sequence joins TRBV6-1 and TRBJ2-3; D is undetermined. The CDR3 consists of 13 residues. CDR1 is MNHNS, CDR2 SASEGT, per germline. V lost 2 bases, J lost 4 bases, and 7 bases lay in between. CDR3 protein: CASSELGADTQYF. The CDR3 bases are TGTGCCAGCAGTGAACTCGGCGCAGATACGCAGTATTTT.

The rearrangement uses TRBV15 and TRBJ1-5; weak D call: TRBD1 (6 bases). Trimming removed 3 bases at V and 1 base at J, with 10 bases between. This CDR3 has 15 amino acids. CDR1 LNHNV and CDR2 YYDKDF come from the germline V gene (reference sequence). This chain's CDR3 is CATSRGDTSNQPQHF. CDR3 nucleotides: TGTGCCACCAGCAGGGGGGACACAAGCAATCAGCCCCAGCATTTT.

The chain carries TRBV9 and TRBJ2-2; no clear D. V was trimmed by 7 bases and J by 9 bases, leaving 13 bases between them. This CDR3 has 12 amino acids. In germline, CDR1 is SGDLS, CDR2 YYNGEE. The CDR3 DNA is TGTGCCAGCGGCCCAACGCCCCGGGAGCTGTTTTTT. Translation gives CASGPTPRELFF.

CDR3 protein: CASSWDRNEKLFF. CDR3 DNA sequence: TGTGCCAGCAGCTGGGACAGAAATGAAAAACTGTTTTTT. This chain links TRBV7-2 with TRBJ1-4, with TRBD1 matching 7 bases. Trimming at V came to 4 bases and at J to 5 bases, leaving 1 base not matched to a gene. The CDR3 covers 13 residues. From germline, CDR1 is SGHTA and CDR2 FQGNSA.

This chain joins TRBV7-6 and TRBJ2-2, with D tentatively TRBD1 or TRBD2 (5 bases each). Germline V gives CDR1 SGHVS, CDR2 FNYEAQ. V lost 4 bases and J 8 bases, leaving 23 bases between the germline ends. This CDR3 has 17 amino acids. CDR3 amino acids: CASSSRGVGTAAGELFF. The CDR3 bases are TGTGCCAGCAGCTCCAGAGGGGTAGGAACAGCGGCTGGGGAGCTGTTTTTT. The variable domain in full, with the rest retrieved from reference TRBV7-6 and TRBJ2-2, is GAGVSQSPRYKVTKRGQDVALRCDPISGHVSLYWYRQALGQGPEFLTYFNYEAQQDKSGLPNDRFSAERPEGSISTLTIQRTEQRDSAMYRCASSSRGVGTAAGELFFGEGSRLTVL.

This chain links TRBV6-1 with TRBJ1-5; D might be TRBD1 (5 bases). This CDR3 is built from 14 residues. From germline, CDR1 is MNHNS and CDR2 SASEGT. V was shortened by 1 base and J by 7 bases, with 11 bases between the two germline ends. CDR3 sequence reads: CASSEGQYEQPQHF. The CDR3 region has the DNA TGTGCCAGCAGTGAAGGACAGTATGAACAGCCCCAGCATTTT.

The chain links TRBV5-1 to TRBJ2-7; perhaps TRBD1 as D (6 bases). V lost 6 bases and J 4 bases, leaving 20 bases between the germline ends. The CDR3 consists of 15 residues. CDR1 is SGHRS, CDR2 YFSETQ, per germline. CDR3 in DNA: TGCGCCAGCACCGGGACAAGCGACCCCTTATACGAGCAGTACTTC. Its protein product is CASTGTSDPLYEQYF.

The chain links TRBV30 to TRBJ2-5; 11 bases are a match to TRBD2. Germline lookup yields CDR1 GTSNPN and CDR2 SVGIG (reference sequence). There are 14 residues in the CDR3. The trim removed 3 bases at V and 4 bases at J, leaving 4 bases unmatched. CDR3 sequence (DNA): TGTGCCTGGAGCGTACTAGCGGGAGTAGAGACCCAGTACTTC. This encodes CAWSVLAGVETQYF.

The genes are TRBV29-1 and TRBJ2-1; D gene uncertain. Trimming cost V 4 bases and J 0 bases, with 10 bases left between them. Germline V gives CDR1 SQVTM, CDR2 ANQGSEA. CDR3 length: 14 residues. In DNA, the CDR3 is TGCAGCGTTGCGGGCCTCAGCTCCTACAATGAGCAGTTCTTC. This sequence encodes CSVAGLSSYNEQFF.

The chain carries TRBV21-1 and TRBJ1-5. TRBV21-1 counts as a pseudogene. The CDR3 has 15 amino acids. CDR3 nucleotides: TGTGCCAGCAGCACGGGTCGCAGCCCCAATCAGCCCCAGCATTTT. Translating it yields CASSTGRSPNQPQHF.

The V gene is TRBV29-1, the J gene TRBJ1-2; D not certain. There are 10 residues in the CDR3. Germline assignment: CDR1 SQVTM and CDR2 ANQGSEA. V lost 5 bases and J 6 bases, leaving 7 bases between the germline ends. The CDR3 nucleotides read TGCAGCGTTCGCAACGATGGCTACACCTTC. Protein product: CSVRNDGYTF.

This rearrangement joins TRBV28 to TRBJ1-3; TRBD1 matches at 7 bases. CDR3 length: 18 residues. The V and J ends lost 3 bases and 0 bases, in that order; junction bases with no gene match: 11. In germline, CDR1 is MDHEN, CDR2 SYDVKM. The CDR3 loop is CASSFPDRASGSGNTIYF. The CDR3 DNA reads as TGTGCCAGCAGTTTTCCCGACAGGGCAAGTGGCTCTGGAAACACCATATATTTT.

V gene TRBV9 combines with J gene TRBJ2-7; D is perhaps TRBD1 or TRBD2 (7 bases each). Between the trimmed V and J ends, which lost 7 bases and 5 bases, there was a span of 19 bases. Germline CDR1 reads SGDLS; CDR2 reads YYNGEE. CDR3 length: 14 residues. The chain's CDR3 is CASGDPGGGNEQYF. CDR3 nucleotides: TGTGCCAGCGGGGACCCAGGGGGGGGCAACGAGCAGTACTTC.

This clone has more than one count but fewer than ten. The genes are TRBV6-5 and TRBJ1-3; D uncertain. Looked up from germline, CDR1 is MNHEY and CDR2 is SVGAGI. The CDR3 length is 15 residues. Between the trimmed V and J ends, which lost 2 bases and 4 bases, there was a span of 12 bases. In nucleotides, the CDR3 is TGTGCCAGCAGTTACAGTATTACAGTGGGAAACACCATATATTTT. Its protein is CASSYSITVGNTIYF.

This clone was seen just once. The chain links TRBV20-1 to TRBJ2-5; 7 nucleotides match TRBD2. From germline, CDR1 is DFQATT and CDR2 SNEGSKA (reference sequence). This CDR3 is built from 11 residues. The J segment lost 7 bases and the V segment lost 3 bases, leaving 2 bases of the junction unmatched. For the CDR3, the DNA is TGCAGTGCTAGTAGGGAGGGGACCCAGTACTTC. Protein sequence: CSASREGTQYF.

The rearrangement joins TRBV19 to TRBJ1-6; maybe TRBD1 (5 bases). Per the germline V gene, CDR1 is LNHDA and CDR2 is SQIVND (reference sequence). The length of the CDR3 is 15 residues. V dropped 5 bases and J dropped 10 bases, with 18 bases sitting between them. For the CDR3, the DNA is TGTGCCAGTAGTTCGCTCGATTTGTGGGACTCACCCCTCCACTTT. Its protein is CASSSLDLWDSPLHF.

This clone was seen a single time. The V call is TRBV3-1 (or the pseudogene TRBV3-2), the J call TRBJ1-4, with 9 bases identical to TRBD1. The ends lost 1 base at V and 7 bases at J; junction bases unmatched: 7. CDR3 length: 16 residues. Looked up from germline, CDR1 is LGHDT and CDR2 is YNNKEL (reference sequence). The CDR3 sequence: CASSQAGTGSGEKLFF. The CDR3, as DNA: TGTGCCAGCAGCCAAGCCGGGACAGGGTCGGGTGAAAAACTGTTTTTT.

The J gene is TRBJ1-2, the V gene TRBV28; D is unclear. The CDR3 has 13 residues. V was trimmed by 6 bases and J by 4 bases, leaving 12 bases between them. Germline lookup yields CDR1 MDHEN and CDR2 SYDVKM. The DNA for the CDR3 is TGTGCCAGCAGCTCCGGGAAGTCCTATGGCTACACCTTC. As protein: CASSSGKSYGYTF.

The chain uses TRBV6-5 and TRBJ1-6; 9 bases map to TRBD1. Unmatched junction bases numbered 5, after V lost 4 bases and J lost 7 bases. CDR3 length: 15 amino acids. Looked up from germline, CDR1 is MNHEY and CDR2 is SVGAGI. This CDR3 is CASSSRDRDNSPLHF. The CDR3 coding sequence is TGTGCCAGCAGTTCCCGGGACAGGGACAATTCACCCCTCCACTTT.

The V gene is TRBV5-1, the J gene TRBJ1-6; D remains ambiguous. This CDR3 contains 15 residues. V was cut by 1 base and J by 9 bases, with 14 bases left in between. Germline-derived CDR1 and CDR2 are SGHRS and YFSETQ. The DNA of the CDR3 is TGCGCCAGCAGCTTGAGGGAGGGAGGGAGTTCACCCCTCCACTTT. It specifies CASSLREGGSSPLHF.